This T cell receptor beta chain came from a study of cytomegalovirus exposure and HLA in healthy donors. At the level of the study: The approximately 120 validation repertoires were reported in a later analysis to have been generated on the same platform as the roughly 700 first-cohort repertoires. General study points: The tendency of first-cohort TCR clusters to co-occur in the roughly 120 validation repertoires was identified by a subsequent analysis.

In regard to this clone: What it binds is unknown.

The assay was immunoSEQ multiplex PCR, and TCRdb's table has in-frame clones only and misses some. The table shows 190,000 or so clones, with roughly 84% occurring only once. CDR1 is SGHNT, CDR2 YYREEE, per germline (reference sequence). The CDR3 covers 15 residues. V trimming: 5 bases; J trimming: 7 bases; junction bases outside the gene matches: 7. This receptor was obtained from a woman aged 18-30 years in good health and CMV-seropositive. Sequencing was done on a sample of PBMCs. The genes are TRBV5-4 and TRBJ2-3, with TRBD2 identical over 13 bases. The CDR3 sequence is CASRLGTSGVNTQYF. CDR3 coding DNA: TGTGCCAGCAGACTTGGGACTAGCGGGGTTAATACGCAGTATTTT.